This T cell receptor (beta chain) emerged from a study of shared clonotypes between healthy human individuals. There are 17 residues in the CDR3. Per germline, CDR1 MNHEY and CDR2 SMNVEV (reference sequence). V dropped 3 bases and J dropped 6 bases, with 23 bases sitting between them. Sequenced by immunoSEQ multiplex PCR; TCRdb stores in-frame clones only, minus some. The profile covers some 1.5 million clones, with 98% appearing a single time and 0.45% taken by the ten largest. The gene calls are TRBV27 and TRBJ1-2; D remains unclear. This clonotype was obtained from a man between 25 and 39 years old in good health. Specimen: naive CD4+ T cells sorted from blood. The subset was: CD45RA+ positively selected. The CDR3 spells CASSFLAVDPGTHGYTF. CDR3 DNA: TGTGCCAGCAGTTTTCTGGCAGTCGATCCAGGCACACATGGCTACACCTTC.